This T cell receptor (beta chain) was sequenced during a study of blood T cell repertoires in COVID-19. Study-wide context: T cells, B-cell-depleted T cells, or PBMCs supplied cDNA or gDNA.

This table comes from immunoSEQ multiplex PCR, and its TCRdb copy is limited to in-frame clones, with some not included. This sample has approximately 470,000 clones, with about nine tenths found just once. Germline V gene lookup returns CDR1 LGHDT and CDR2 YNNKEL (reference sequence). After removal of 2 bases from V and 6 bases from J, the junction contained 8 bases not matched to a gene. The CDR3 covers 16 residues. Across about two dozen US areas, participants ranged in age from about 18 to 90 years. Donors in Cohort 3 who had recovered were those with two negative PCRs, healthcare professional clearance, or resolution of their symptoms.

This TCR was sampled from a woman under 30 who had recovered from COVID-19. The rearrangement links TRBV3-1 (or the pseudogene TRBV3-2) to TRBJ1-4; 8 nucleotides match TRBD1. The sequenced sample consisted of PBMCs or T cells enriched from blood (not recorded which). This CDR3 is CASSQPDRGGDEKLFF. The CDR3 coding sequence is TGTGCCAGCAGCCAACCAGACAGGGGCGGGGATGAAAAACTGTTTTTT.